This T cell receptor beta chain was sequenced in a study of blood T cell repertoires in COVID-19. At the level of the study: PBMCs, B-cell-depleted T cells, or T cells provided the cDNA or gDNA that made up the material.

In the authors' methods: Amplification from reference gene primers served as the basis for estimated nucleated cell counts. TCRdb's table, derived via immunoSEQ multiplex PCR, lists solely in-frame clones and lacks some. That table gives V, J and clone size, and the DNA gave D and trimming. The repertoire holds more than 250,000 clones, with around 86% as singletons. The CDR3 consists of 17 residues. The germline V and J ends were trimmed by 0 bases and 3 bases, with 17 bases remaining between them. Germline values: CDR1 SGHVS, CDR2 FQNEAQ. Material for sequencing was peripheral blood. The sequence came from a woman in her fifties or sixties with acute or convalescent COVID-19. This rearrangement joins TRBV7-8 to TRBJ1-2; D might be TRBD1 (6 bases). As DNA, the CDR3 is TGTGCCAGCAGCTTAGCTCCCCGGACAGCGAGGGACTATGGCTACACCTTC. Translation: CASSLAPRTARDYGYTF.